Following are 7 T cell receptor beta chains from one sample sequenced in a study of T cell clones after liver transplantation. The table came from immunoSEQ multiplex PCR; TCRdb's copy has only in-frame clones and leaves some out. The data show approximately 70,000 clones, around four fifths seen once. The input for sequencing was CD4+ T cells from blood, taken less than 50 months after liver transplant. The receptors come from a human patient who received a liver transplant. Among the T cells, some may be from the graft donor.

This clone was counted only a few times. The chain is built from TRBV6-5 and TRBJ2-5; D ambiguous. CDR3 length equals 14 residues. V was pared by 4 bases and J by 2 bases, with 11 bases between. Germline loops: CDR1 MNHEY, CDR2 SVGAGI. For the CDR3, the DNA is TGTGCCAGCAGTTCCTCGGCCTCTCAAGAGACCCAGTACTTC. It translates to CASSSSASQETQYF.

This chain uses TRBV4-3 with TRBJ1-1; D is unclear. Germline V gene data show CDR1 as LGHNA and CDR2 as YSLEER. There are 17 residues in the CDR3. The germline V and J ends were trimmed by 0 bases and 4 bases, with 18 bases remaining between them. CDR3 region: CASSQDPGEVRSTEAFF. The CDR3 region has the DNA TGCGCCAGCAGCCAAGACCCGGGCGAGGTTAGGAGCACTGAAGCTTTCTTT.

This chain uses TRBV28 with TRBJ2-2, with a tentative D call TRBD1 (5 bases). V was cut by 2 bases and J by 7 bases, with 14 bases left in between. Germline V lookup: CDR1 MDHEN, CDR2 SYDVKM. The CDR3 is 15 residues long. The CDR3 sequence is CASSLRLGRLGELFF. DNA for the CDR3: TGTGCCAGCAGTTTAAGGCTGGGGCGTCTCGGGGAGCTGTTTTTT. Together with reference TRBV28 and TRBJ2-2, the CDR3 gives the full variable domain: DVKVTQSSRYLVKRTGEKVFLECVQDMDHENMFWYRQDPGLGLRLIYFSYDVKMKEKGDIPEGYSVSREKKERFSLILESASTNQTSMYLCASSLRLGRLGELFFGEGSRLTVL.

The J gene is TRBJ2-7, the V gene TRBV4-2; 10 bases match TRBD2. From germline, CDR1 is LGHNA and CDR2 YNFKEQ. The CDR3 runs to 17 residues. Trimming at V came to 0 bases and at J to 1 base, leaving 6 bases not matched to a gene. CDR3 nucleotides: TGTGCCAGCAGCCAAGACCCTAGCGGGAGCATATCCTACGAGCAGTACTTC. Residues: CASSQDPSGSISYEQYF.

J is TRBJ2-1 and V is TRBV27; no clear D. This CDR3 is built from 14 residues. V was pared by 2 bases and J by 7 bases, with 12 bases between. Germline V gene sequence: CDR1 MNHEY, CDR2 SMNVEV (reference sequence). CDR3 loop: CASSLTARNNEQFF. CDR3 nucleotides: TGTGCCAGCAGTTTAACAGCGCGAAATAATGAGCAGTTCTTC.

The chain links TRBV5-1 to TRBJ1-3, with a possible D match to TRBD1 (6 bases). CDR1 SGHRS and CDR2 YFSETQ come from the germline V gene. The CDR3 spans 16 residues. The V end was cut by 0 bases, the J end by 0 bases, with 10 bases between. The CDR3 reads CASSLGTVISGNTIYF. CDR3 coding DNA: TGCGCCAGCAGCTTGGGGACAGTCATCTCTGGAAACACCATATATTTT.

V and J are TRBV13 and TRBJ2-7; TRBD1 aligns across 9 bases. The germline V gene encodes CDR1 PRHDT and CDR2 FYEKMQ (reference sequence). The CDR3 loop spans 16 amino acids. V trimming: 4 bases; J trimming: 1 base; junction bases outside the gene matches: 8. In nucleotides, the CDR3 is TGTGCCAGCAGCTGGCTATCCGGGACAGGGTCCTACGAGCAGTACTTC. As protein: CASSWLSGTGSYEQYF.